These T cell receptor beta chains were read from a single sample in a study of blood T cells in healthy people across ages. TCRdb reanalysed the 5' RACE reads using MiXCR and keeps one entry per CDR3 protein. The sample has approximately 800,000 distinct CDR3 sequences, roughly 34% seen once; the top ten hold 13%. What was sequenced was blood. The receptors shown here come from a man younger than 30 in good health. The CDR3 runs from the conserved cysteine through the conserved F or W. Fields, in order: D gene, V gene, J gene, CDR3 protein. D genes are given only for firm matches.

d_call: NA; v_call: TRBV5-1; j_call: TRBJ2-3; cdr3_aa: CASSLGTDWDTQYF
d_call: NA; v_call: TRBV19; j_call: TRBJ2-1; cdr3_aa: CASSIAGGGLYNEQFF
d_call: NA; v_call: TRBV7-9; j_call: TRBJ2-5; cdr3_aa: CASSLLNGLGETQYF
d_call: NA; v_call: TRBV6-2/TRBV6-3; j_call: TRBJ1-6; cdr3_aa: CASFAQTGDNSPPHF
d_call: TRBD2; v_call: TRBV7-3; j_call: TRBJ2-1; cdr3_aa: CASSPNWGGGALYNEQFF
d_call: TRBD1; v_call: TRBV2; j_call: TRBJ1-2; cdr3_aa: CASRRPGGYGYTF
d_call: TRBD1; v_call: TRBV20-1; j_call: TRBJ1-6; cdr3_aa: CSAIQDRDNSPLHF
d_call: TRBD1; v_call: TRBV2; j_call: TRBJ1-6; cdr3_aa: CASISRQGENSPLHF
d_call: NA; v_call: TRBV18; j_call: TRBJ1-1; cdr3_aa: CASSPENIEAFF
d_call: NA; v_call: TRBV4-3; j_call: TRBJ2-5; cdr3_aa: CASSQYGSSSKNIRYF
d_call: NA; v_call: TRBV20-1; j_call: TRBJ2-7; cdr3_aa: CSARDRRSPDSYEQYF
d_call: NA; v_call: TRBV12-3/TRBV12-4; j_call: TRBJ2-1; cdr3_aa: CASSLGDRSVRNEQFF
d_call: TRBD1; v_call: TRBV4-2; j_call: TRBJ2-7; cdr3_aa: CASSQEGQGPYEQYF
d_call: NA; v_call: TRBV7-2; j_call: TRBJ2-3; cdr3_aa: CASSLEKWDTQYF
d_call: NA; v_call: TRBV7-2; j_call: TRBJ2-6; cdr3_aa: CASSLIQGLSGANVLTF
d_call: NA; v_call: TRBV30; j_call: TRBJ2-5; cdr3_aa: CACRNKQETQYF
d_call: NA; v_call: TRBV5-1; j_call: TRBJ2-3; cdr3_aa: CASSRYGGSTDTQYF
d_call: NA; v_call: TRBV29-1; j_call: TRBJ2-5; cdr3_aa: CSARGYPGEETQYF
d_call: NA; v_call: TRBV7-2; j_call: TRBJ1-2; cdr3_aa: CASSSPQGGNGYTF
d_call: TRBD2; v_call: TRBV11-2; j_call: TRBJ2-5; cdr3_aa: CASSSKTIAGGVIETQYF
d_call: NA; v_call: TRBV14; j_call: TRBJ1-2; cdr3_aa: CASSQERGPAYGYTF
d_call: TRBD2; v_call: TRBV5-5; j_call: TRBJ2-5; cdr3_aa: CASSFSGEAYNEQYF
d_call: NA; v_call: TRBV4-3; j_call: TRBJ1-5; cdr3_aa: CASSQESGVDQPQHF
d_call: NA; v_call: TRBV12-3/TRBV12-4; j_call: TRBJ2-2; cdr3_aa: CASSWRTKNTGELFF
d_call: TRBD2; v_call: TRBV12-3/TRBV12-4; j_call: TRBJ2-2; cdr3_aa: CASSFVKVTSGGTGELFF
d_call: TRBD2; v_call: TRBV29-1; j_call: TRBJ2-3; cdr3_aa: CSVEGVAGHTDTQYF
d_call: NA; v_call: TRBV9; j_call: TRBJ1-5; cdr3_aa: CASSTGQSNQPQHF